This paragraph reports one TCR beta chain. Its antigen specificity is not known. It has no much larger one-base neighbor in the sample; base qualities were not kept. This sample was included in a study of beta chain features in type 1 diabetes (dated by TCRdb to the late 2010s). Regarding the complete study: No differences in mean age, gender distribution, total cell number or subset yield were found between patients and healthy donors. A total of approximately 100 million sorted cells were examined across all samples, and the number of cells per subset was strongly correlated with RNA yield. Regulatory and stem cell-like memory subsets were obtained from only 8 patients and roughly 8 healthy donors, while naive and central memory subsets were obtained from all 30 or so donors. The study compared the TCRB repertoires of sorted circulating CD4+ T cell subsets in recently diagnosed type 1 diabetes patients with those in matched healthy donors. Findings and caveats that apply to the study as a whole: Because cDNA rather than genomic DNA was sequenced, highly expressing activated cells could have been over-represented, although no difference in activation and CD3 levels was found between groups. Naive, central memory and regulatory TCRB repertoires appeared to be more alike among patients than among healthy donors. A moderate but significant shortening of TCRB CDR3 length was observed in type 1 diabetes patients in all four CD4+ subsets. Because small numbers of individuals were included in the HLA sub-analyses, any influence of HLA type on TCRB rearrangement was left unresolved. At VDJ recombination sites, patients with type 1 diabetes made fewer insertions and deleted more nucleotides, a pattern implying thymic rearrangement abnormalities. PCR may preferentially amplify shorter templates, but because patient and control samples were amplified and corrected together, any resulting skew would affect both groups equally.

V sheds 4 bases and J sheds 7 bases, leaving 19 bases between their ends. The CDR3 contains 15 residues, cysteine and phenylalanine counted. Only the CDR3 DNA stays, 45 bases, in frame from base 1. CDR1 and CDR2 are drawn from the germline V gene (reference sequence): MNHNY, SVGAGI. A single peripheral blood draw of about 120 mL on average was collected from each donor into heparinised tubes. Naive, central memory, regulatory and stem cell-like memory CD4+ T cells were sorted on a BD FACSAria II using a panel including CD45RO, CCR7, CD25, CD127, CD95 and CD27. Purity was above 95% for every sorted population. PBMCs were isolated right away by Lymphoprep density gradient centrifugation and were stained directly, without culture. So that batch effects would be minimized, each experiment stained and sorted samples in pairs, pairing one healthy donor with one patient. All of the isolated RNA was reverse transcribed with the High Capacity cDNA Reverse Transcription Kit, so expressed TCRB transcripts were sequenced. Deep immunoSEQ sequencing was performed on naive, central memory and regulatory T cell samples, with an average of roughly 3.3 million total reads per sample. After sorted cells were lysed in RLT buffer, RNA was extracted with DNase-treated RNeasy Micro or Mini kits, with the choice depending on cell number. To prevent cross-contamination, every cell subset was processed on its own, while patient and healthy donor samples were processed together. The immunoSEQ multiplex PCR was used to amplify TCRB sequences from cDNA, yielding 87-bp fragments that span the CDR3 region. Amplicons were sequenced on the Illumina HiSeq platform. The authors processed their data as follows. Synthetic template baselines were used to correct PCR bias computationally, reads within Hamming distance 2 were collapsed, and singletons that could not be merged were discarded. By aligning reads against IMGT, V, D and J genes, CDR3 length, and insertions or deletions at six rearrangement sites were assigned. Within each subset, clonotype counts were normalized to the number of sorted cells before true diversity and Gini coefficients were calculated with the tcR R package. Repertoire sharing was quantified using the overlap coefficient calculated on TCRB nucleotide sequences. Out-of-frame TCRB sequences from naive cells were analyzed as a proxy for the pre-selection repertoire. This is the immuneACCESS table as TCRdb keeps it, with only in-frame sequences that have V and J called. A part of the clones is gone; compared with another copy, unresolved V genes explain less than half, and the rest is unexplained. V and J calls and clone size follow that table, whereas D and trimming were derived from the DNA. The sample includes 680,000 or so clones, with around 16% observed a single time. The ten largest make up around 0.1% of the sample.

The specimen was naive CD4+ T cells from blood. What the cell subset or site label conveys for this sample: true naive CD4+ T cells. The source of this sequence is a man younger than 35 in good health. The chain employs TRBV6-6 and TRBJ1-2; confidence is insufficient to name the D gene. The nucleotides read TGTGCCAGCAGTTCCCCGGGCAAGGGAGTAGGTGGCTACACCTTC. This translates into CASSSPGKGVGGYTF.